This TCR beta chain appears in the sequencing data of a study of T-cell reconstitution after alpha-beta-depleted transplantation in children. Study-wide findings and caveats: Some patients' high day-60 TCRbeta diversity was attributed to recipient cells surviving conditioning. Counts and diversity of T cells one year after transplant came mostly from newly produced T cells.

Preparation of the TCRbeta library involved a method that used unique molecular identifiers. TCRdb used MiXCR to reprocess the PCR reads, holding one entry per CDR3 protein. The data contain approximately 520,000 distinct CDR3 sequences, approximately 10% of them seen just once; the ten biggest clones take up around 13%. CDR1 KGHDR and CDR2 SFDVKD come from the germline V gene. There are 19 residues in the CDR3. V dropped 5 bases and J dropped 7 bases, with 29 bases sitting between them. There are a few counts of this clonotype. Its antigen is still unknown. The source was PBMCs, mostly from graft donor cells, collected 180 days after TCRalphabeta/CD19-depleted stem cell transplant. The receptor comes from a female patient aged 2 to 10 who had a stem cell transplant for aplastic anemia, so the T cells may come from the graft donor. The genes are TRBV24-1 and TRBJ2-1; TRBD1 might be the D (9 bases). CDR3 region: CATSGPGTGSSGTRNEQFF. The CDR3 DNA reads TGTGCCACCAGTGGCCCCGGGACAGGGAGTAGCGGGACGCGAAATGAGCAGTTCTTC.